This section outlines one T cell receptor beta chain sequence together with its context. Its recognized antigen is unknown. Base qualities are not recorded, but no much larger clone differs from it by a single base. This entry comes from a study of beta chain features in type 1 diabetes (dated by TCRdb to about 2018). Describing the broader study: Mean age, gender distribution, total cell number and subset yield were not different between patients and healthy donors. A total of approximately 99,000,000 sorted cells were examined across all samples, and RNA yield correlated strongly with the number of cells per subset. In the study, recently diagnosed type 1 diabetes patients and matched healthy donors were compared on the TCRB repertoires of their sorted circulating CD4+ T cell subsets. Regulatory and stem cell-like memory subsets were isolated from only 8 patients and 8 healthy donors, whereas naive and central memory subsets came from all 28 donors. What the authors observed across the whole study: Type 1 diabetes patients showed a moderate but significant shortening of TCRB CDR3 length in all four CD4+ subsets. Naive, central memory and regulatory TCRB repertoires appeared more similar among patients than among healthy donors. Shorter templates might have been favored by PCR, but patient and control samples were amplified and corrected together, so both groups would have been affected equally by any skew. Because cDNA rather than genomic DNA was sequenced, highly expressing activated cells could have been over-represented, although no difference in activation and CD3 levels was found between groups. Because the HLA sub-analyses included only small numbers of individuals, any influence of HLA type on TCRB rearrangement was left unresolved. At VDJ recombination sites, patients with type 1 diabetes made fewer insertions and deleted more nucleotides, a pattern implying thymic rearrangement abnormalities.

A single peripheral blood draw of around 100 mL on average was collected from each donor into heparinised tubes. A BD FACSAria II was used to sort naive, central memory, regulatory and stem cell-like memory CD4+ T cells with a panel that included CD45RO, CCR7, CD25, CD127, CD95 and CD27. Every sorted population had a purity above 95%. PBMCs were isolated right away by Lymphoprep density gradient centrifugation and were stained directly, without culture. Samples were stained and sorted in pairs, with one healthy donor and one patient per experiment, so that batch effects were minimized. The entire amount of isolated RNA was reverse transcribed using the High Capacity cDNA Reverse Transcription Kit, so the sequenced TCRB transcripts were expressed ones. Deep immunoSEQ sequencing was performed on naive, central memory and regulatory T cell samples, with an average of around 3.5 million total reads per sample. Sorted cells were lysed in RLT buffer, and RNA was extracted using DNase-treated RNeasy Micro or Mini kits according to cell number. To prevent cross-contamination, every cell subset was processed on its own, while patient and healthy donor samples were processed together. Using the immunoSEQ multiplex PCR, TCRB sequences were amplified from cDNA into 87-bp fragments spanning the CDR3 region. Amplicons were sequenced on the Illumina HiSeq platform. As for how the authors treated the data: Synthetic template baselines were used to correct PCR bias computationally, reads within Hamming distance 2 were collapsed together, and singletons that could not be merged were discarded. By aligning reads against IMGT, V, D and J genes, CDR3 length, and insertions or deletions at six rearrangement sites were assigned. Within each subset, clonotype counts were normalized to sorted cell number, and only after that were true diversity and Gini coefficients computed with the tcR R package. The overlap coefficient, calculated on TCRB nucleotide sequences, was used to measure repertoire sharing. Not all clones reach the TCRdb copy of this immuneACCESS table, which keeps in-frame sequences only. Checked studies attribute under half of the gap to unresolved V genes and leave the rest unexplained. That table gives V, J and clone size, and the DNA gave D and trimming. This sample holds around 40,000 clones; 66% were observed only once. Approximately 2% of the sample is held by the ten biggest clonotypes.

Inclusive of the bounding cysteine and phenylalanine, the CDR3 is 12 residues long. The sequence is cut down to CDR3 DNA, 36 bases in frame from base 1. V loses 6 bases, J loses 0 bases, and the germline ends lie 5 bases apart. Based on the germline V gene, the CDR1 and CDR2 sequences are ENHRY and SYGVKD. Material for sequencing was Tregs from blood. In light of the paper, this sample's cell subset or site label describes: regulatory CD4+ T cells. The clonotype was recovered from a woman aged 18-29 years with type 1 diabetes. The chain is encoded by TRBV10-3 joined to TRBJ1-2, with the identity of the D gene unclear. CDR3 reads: CAISTPNYGYTF. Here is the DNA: TGTGCCATCAGCACACCTAACTATGGCTACACCTTC.